Described below is a single T cell receptor beta chain sequence and its context. These data come from a study of identical twins. TCRdb fed the 5' RACE reads into MiXCR, producing one record per CDR3 protein. The table lists 600,000 to 850,000 distinct CDR3 sequences, roughly 18% of them singletons. Germline V lookup: CDR1 DFQATT, CDR2 SNEGSKA (reference sequence). Trimming shortened V by 0 bases and J by 5 bases, and 13 bases separated the two germline ends. This CDR3 comprises 14 residues. These data were also reused for a study on T cells expressing NK-cell markers.

This sequence joins TRBV20-1 and TRBJ2-5, with no clear D. The TCR sequence derives from a woman aged 18 to 35 in good health. The sample was PBMCs. The CDR3 here is CSARDAAFGETQYF. The CDR3 bases are TGCAGTGCTAGAGATGCGGCGTTTGGGGAGACCCAGTACTTC.